This paragraph covers one TCR beta chain sequence. Its antigen is unidentified. This record belongs to a study of vaccination and CD4 T cells after COVID-19. Across the whole study: Participants were given two doses of BNT162b2 or mRNA-1273 vaccine.

Oncomine TCR Beta short-read sequencing was applied to DNA from cultured CD4+ T cells. The genomic DNA was obtained from cultured CD4+ T cells by extraction with the QIAamp micro DNA kit. Each CDR3 protein is one row after TCRdb ran MiXCR on the PCR reads. The sample holds more than 15,000 distinct CDR3 sequences, nearly 55% seen once. The treatment: roughly 10-day PBMC culture with coronavirus spike peptide pools or control peptides (ViraFEST assay). Researchers reported culturing 2.1 million or so PBMCs per well with approximately 10 IU/ml IL-2 and roughly 9.1 ug/ml peptide pools. Trimming at V came to 6 bases and at J to 5 bases, leaving 2 bases not matched to a gene. CDR1 is MNHNS, CDR2 SASEGT, per germline. The CDR3 contains 13 residues.

Sequencing used CD4+ T cells from blood, cultured in vitro, obtained before SARS-CoV-2 vaccination. The chain uses TRBV6-1 and TRBJ1-5, with TRBD1 identical over 9 bases. This clonotype was obtained from a human donor who had recovered from COVID-19. The CDR3 nucleotides read TGTGCCAGCAGCCGGACAGGGGATCAGCCCCAGCATTTT. Amino acid sequence: CASSRTGDQPQHF.